This T cell receptor (beta chain) was retrieved from a study of blood T cell repertoires in COVID-19. On the study more broadly: The United States, Italy and Spain provided the acute and convalescent COVID-19 samples. The cDNA or gDNA used as material had been derived from T cells, B-cell-depleted T cells, or PBMCs.

CDR1 is SEHNR, CDR2 FQNEAQ, per germline (reference sequence). This CDR3 is built from 15 residues. Germline trimming cut 5 bases from V and 2 bases from J; bases unmatched to any gene: 7. As originally analysed: How many nucleated cells were present was estimated from reference gene primer amplification. Using immunoSEQ multiplex PCR, the repertoire was profiled, and TCRdb retains in-frame clones only, with some absent. V, J and clone size were drawn from that table, and D and trimming were deduced from the DNA. The data hold under 250,000 clones, with roughly 80% observed a single time. The chain combines TRBV7-9 with TRBJ2-7; 9 nucleotides line up with TRBD1. The source is a woman in her fifties or sixties with acute or convalescent COVID-19. The specimen was peripheral blood. CDR3 sequence reads: CASSPKGTGTYEQYF. CDR3 sequence (DNA): TGTGCCAGCAGCCCAAAAGGGACAGGGACCTACGAGCAGTACTTC.